The clone carrying this TCR beta chain was observed a single time. What it binds is unknown. Trimming took 6 bases from V and 2 from J, leaving 7 bases between them. The CDR3 totals 12 residues. In germline, CDR1 is SGHRS, CDR2 YFSETQ. This sample stems from a study of T cell clonotyping in hematopoietic cell transplantation. Study-wide background: Pretransplant recipient samples were taken after cytoreduction.

Time point meaning: recipient sample about 28 days before transplant, after cytoreduction. Overall study findings and caveats: After transplant, recipient diversity fell while pathologically expanded clonotypes grew through day 180. Broader posttransplant TCR repertoire diversity was predicted by graft donor and pretransplant recipient Inverse Simpson Index values.

Generated by immunoSEQ multiplex PCR, the TCRdb table keeps only in-frame clones and is missing some. The sample yields tens of thousands of clones, 95% seen once. The clonotype was recovered from a man aged 40-49 years with chronic myeloid leukemia. Some clones in this sample may be carry-over from other donors' samples. Sequenced material: peripheral blood mononuclear cells, taken before stem cell transplant. This chain links TRBV5-1 with TRBJ2-3, with D uncertain. CDR3 in DNA: TGCGCCAGCACCGACAACACAGATACGCAGTATTTT. Translation: CASTDNTDTQYF.